The TCR beta chain described here comes from a study of blood T cell repertoires in COVID-19. Study-level information: The United States, Italy and Spain provided the acute and convalescent COVID-19 samples. Nucleic acid was either cDNA or gDNA, and it came from T cells, B-cell-depleted T cells, or PBMCs.

Authors' data handling: Estimated nucleated cell counts came from reference gene primer amplification. Clones were read by immunoSEQ multiplex PCR, and TCRdb kept only the in-frame ones, dropping some. V and J calls and clone size are as listed in that table; D and trimming were resolved from the DNA. The data hold about 300,000 clones, with approximately 86% observed a single time. J was trimmed by 4 bases and V by 2 bases; bases with no gene match: 0. The CDR3 runs to 14 residues. Germline lookup yields CDR1 LGHDT and CDR2 YNNKEL (reference sequence). This clonotype was obtained from a man aged 65-85 years with acute or convalescent COVID-19. The sequenced material came from peripheral blood. J is TRBJ2-1 and V is TRBV3-1 (or the pseudogene TRBV3-2); the match to TRBD2 covers 9 bases. Written as DNA, the CDR3 is TGTGCCAGCAGCCAACTAGCGGGGTACAATGAGCAGTTCTTC. This sequence encodes CASSQLAGYNEQFF.